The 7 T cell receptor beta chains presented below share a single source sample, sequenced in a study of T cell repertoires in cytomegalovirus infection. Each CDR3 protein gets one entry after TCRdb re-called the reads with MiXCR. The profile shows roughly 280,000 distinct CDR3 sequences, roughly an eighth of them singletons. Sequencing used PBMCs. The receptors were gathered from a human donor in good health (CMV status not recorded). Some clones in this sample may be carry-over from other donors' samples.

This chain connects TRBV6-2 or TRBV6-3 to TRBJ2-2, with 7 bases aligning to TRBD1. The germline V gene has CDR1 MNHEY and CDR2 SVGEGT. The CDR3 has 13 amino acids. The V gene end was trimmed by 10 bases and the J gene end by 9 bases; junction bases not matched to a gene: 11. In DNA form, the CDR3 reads TGTGCCACCCACCCACAGGGGAACTGGGAGCTGTTTTTT. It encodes CATHPQGNWELFF.

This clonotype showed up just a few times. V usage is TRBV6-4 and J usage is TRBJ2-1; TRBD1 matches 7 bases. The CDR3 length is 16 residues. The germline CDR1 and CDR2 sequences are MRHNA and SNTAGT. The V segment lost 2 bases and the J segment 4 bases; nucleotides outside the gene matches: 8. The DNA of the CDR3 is TGTGCCAGCAGTGACACCACAGGGGTTGGTTACAATGAGCAGTTCTTC. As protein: CASSDTTGVGYNEQFF.

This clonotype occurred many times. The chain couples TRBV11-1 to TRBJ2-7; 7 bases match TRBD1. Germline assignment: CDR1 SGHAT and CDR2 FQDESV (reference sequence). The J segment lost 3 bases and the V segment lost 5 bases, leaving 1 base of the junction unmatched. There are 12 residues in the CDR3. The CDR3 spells CASSRDSYEQYF. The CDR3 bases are TGTGCCAGCAGCCGGGACAGCTACGAGCAGTACTTC.

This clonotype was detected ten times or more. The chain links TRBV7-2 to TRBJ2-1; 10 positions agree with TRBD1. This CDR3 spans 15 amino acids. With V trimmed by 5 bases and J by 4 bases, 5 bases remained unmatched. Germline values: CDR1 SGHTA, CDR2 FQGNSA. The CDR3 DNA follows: TGTGCCAGCAGCGAGGACAGGGGGGTTTACAATGAGCAGTTCTTC. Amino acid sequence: CASSEDRGVYNEQFF.

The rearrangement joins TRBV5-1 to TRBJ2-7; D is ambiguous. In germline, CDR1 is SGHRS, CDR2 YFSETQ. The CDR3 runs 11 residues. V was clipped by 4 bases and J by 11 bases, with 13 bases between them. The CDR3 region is CASSHDGPEYF. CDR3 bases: TGCGCCAGCAGCCACGACGGACCTGAGTACTTC.

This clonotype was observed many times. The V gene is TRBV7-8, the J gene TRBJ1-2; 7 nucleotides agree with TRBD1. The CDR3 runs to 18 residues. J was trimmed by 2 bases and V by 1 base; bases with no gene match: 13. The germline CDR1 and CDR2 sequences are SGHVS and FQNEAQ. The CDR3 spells CASSLGGDSPILNYGYTF. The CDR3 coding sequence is TGTGCCAGCAGCTTAGGTGGGGACAGCCCAATCCTGAACTATGGCTACACCTTC.

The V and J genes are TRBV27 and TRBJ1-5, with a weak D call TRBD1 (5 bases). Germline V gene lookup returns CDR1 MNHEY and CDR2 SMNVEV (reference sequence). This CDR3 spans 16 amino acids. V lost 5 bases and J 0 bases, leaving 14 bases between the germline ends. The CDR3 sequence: CASSMAGGYSNQPQHF. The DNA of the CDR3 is TGTGCCAGCAGTATGGCCGGGGGGTATAGCAATCAGCCCCAGCATTTT.